This entry lists 27 T cell receptor beta chains sequenced from one sample in a study of T cell responses to AZD1222 COVID-19 vaccine. Measured with immunoSEQ multiplex PCR; TCRdb has only the in-frame clones, and not every one. The table includes 130,000 or so clones, about 89% detected once. The sample was peripheral blood, taken on day 0 of MenACWY control vaccination. The receptors were gathered from an adult in good health.

This clone was counted once. This sequence joins TRBV6-2 or TRBV6-3 and TRBJ2-7, with a weak D call TRBD2 (7 bases). V lost 5 bases, J lost 5 bases, and 19 bases lay in between. Germline CDR1 and CDR2: MNHEY and SVGEGT. The CDR3 extends over 15 amino acids. The CDR3 spells CASSQRGAGSDEQYF. CDR3 DNA: TGTGCCAGCAGTCAACGGGGGGCAGGGAGCGACGAGCAGTACTTC.

This chain links TRBV7-3 with TRBJ2-7; TRBD1 might be the D (5 bases). Germline V gene sequence: CDR1 SGHTA, CDR2 FQGTGA. This CDR3 has 13 residues. The germline V and J ends were trimmed by 2 bases and 0 bases, with 5 bases remaining between them. The DNA of the CDR3 is TGTGCCAGCAGCTTAGACAGCTCCTACGAGCAGTACTTC. Protein product: CASSLDSSYEQYF.

This clone was seen just once. J is TRBJ2-6 and V is TRBV7-9; D gene ambiguous. There are 14 residues in the CDR3. The germline gives CDR1 SEHNR, CDR2 FQNEAQ (reference sequence). Trimming shortened V by 5 bases and J by 3 bases, and 8 bases separated the two germline ends. The CDR3 sequence is CASSPMGGANVLTF. The CDR3 nucleotides read TGTGCCAGCAGCCCCATGGGTGGGGCCAACGTCCTGACTTTC.

V usage is TRBV2 and J usage is TRBJ2-1; possibly TRBD2 for D (6 bases). CDR1 is SNHLY and CDR2 is FYNNEI in the germline V gene. Between the trimmed V and J ends, which lost 5 bases and 9 bases, there was a span of 8 bases. CDR3 size: 11 residues. CDR3 sequence (DNA): TGTGCCAGCAGTCGGGGGTTTGAGCAGTTCTTC. Amino acid sequence: CASSRGFEQFF.

The rearrangement joins TRBV6-5 to TRBJ2-1; D gene ambiguous. From germline, CDR1 is MNHEY and CDR2 SVGAGI. The CDR3 is made up of 15 amino acids. V was cut by 1 base and J by 5 bases, with 12 bases left in between. The CDR3 DNA follows: TGTGCCAGCAGTTACTGGGGTGGTAGTAACAATGAGCAGTTCTTC. Residues: CASSYWGGSNNEQFF.

In the case of this clone: A much larger clone differs by one base, so this may be a read error. The chain carries TRBV6-6 and TRBJ1-4, with 7 bases fitting TRBD1. Germline lookup yields CDR1 MNHNY and CDR2 SVGAGI (reference sequence). Trimming at V came to 5 bases and at J to 3 bases, leaving 3 bases not matched to a gene. The CDR3 covers 14 residues. CDR3 bases: TGTGCCAGCAGTGACGGGACAGCTAATGAAAAACTGTTTTTT. This gives the protein CASSDGTANEKLFF.

The rearrangement joins TRBV7-8 to TRBJ1-2; D ambiguous. The germline V and J ends were trimmed by 0 bases and 7 bases, with 6 bases remaining between them. The CDR3 has 12 amino acids. CDR1 and CDR2 from the germline V gene are SGHVS and FQNEAQ. The DNA for the CDR3 is TGTGCCAGCAGCTTAGCCGCCACTGGCTACACCTTC. Its translation: CASSLAATGYTF.

The chain joins TRBV3-1 (or the pseudogene TRBV3-2) to TRBJ1-3, with a possible D match to TRBD1 (5 bases). The CDR3 sequence is 16 residues long. From germline, CDR1 is LGHDT and CDR2 YNNKEL (reference sequence). V was pared by 4 bases and J by 0 bases, with 13 bases between. The CDR3 sequence is CASSRRGMFSGNTIYF. Written as DNA, the CDR3 is TGTGCCAGCAGCCGCCGGGGGATGTTCTCTGGAAACACCATATATTTT.

The CDR3 loop is CASSTQGAADTQYF. CDR3 nucleotides: TGTGCCAGCAGCACCCAGGGGGCGGCAGATACGCAGTATTTT. V is TRBV5-4 and J is TRBJ2-3; 8 bases are a match to TRBD1. The CDR3 is 14 residues long. From germline, CDR1 is SGHNT and CDR2 YYREEE (reference sequence). V was pared by 4 bases and J by 4 bases, with 5 bases of the junction left unmatched.

The chain couples TRBV11-2 to TRBJ1-1, with D tentatively TRBD1 (5 bases). Trimming shortened V by 4 bases and J by 6 bases, and 15 bases separated the two germline ends. Germline V gives CDR1 SGHAT, CDR2 FQNNGV. CDR3 length: 14 residues. The CDR3 DNA reads as TGTGCCAGCAGCTCGATCCTTGGGACCGCTGAAGCTTTCTTT. Translation: CASSSILGTAEAFF.

V and J are TRBV7-8 and TRBJ1-2, with 8 bases fitting TRBD1. Per the germline V gene, CDR1 is SGHVS and CDR2 is FQNEAQ. The CDR3 has 18 amino acids. J lost 3 bases, V lost 5 bases, and 17 bases had no gene match. The CDR3 nucleotides read TGTGCCAGCAGCGGGGGCAAGGGTCGGTCAGGGGGCTACTATGGCTACACCTTC. Translated: CASSGGKGRSGGYYGYTF.

The sample holds a few counts of this clone. The CDR3 nucleotides read TGTGCCAGCAGCCCGGGGGGGTCTAATGAAAAACTGTTTTTT. Residues: CASSPGGSNEKLFF. This chain joins TRBV7-2 and TRBJ1-4; TRBD1 might be the D (5 bases). Germline V lookup: CDR1 SGHTA, CDR2 FQGNSA. This CDR3 spans 14 amino acids. Trimming shortened V by 5 bases and J by 3 bases, and 10 bases separated the two germline ends.

This clone turned up a few times. The chain has TRBV11-3 and TRBJ2-1; possibly TRBD1 for D (5 bases). The CDR3 totals 13 residues. Germline V gene sequence: CDR1 SGHNT, CDR2 YENEEA. V was trimmed by 2 bases and J by 3 bases, leaving 5 bases between them. CDR3 DNA sequence: TGTGCCAGCAGCTTAACAGGCTACAATGAGCAGTTCTTC. The encoded protein is CASSLTGYNEQFF.

The rearrangement uses TRBV7-6 and TRBJ2-5, with no clear D. The CDR3 sequence is 11 residues long. V was pared by 5 bases and J by 2 bases, with 3 bases between. The germline CDR1 and CDR2 sequences are SGHVS and FNYEAQ. CDR3 amino acids: CASSIQETQYF. CDR3 bases: TGTGCCAGCAGCATACAAGAGACCCAGTACTTC.

The genes are TRBV11-3 and TRBJ2-1; D is perhaps TRBD2 (6 bases). Germline CDR1 and CDR2: SGHNT and YENEEA. V was cut by 1 base and J by 13 bases, with 11 bases left in between. The length of the CDR3 is 12 residues. The CDR3 protein is CASSLVTGAQFF. The CDR3 DNA reads TGTGCCAGCAGCTTAGTGACGGGAGCTCAGTTCTTC.

The chain carries TRBV5-4 and TRBJ1-1; the D is unclear. The CDR3 consists of 13 residues. The V gene's germline CDR1 is SGHNT and CDR2 YYREEE (reference sequence). Trimming pared 4 bases from V and 1 base from J, leaving 8 bases between. The CDR3 loop reads CASSPRANTEAFF. CDR3 nucleotide sequence: TGTGCCAGCAGCCCGAGGGCGAACACTGAAGCTTTCTTT.

This clone was counted a single time. The chain couples TRBV9 to TRBJ2-2; D is unclear. The CDR3 spans 14 residues. In germline, CDR1 is SGDLS, CDR2 YYNGEE. V lost 3 bases to trimming and J lost 6 bases, with 12 bases between them. The CDR3 loop reads CASSETILSGELFF. CDR3 bases: TGTGCCAGCAGCGAGACCATTTTGTCCGGGGAGCTGTTTTTT.

On this clone: One base away lies a much larger clone, so this may be a sequencing read error. The chain recombines TRBV7-2 with TRBJ1-2; 7 nucleotides agree with TRBD1. CDR3 length: 13 residues. After removal of 5 bases from V and 3 bases from J, the junction contained 3 bases not matched to a gene. The germline gives CDR1 SGHTA, CDR2 FQGNSA. CDR3 in amino acids: CASSPGQYYGYTF. CDR3 bases: TGTGCCAGCAGCCCGGGACAGTACTATGGCTACACCTTC.

The chain joins TRBV9 to TRBJ2-1; maybe TRBD2 (5 bases). Germline CDR1 reads SGDLS; CDR2 reads YYNGEE. The CDR3 totals 13 residues. Trimming pared 3 bases from V and 7 bases from J, leaving 11 bases between. CDR3 protein: CASSGGRNNEQFF. CDR3 nucleotide sequence: TGTGCCAGCAGCGGAGGGAGAAATAATGAGCAGTTCTTC.

The gene calls are TRBV6-5 and TRBJ1-2; no clear D. In germline, CDR1 is MNHEY, CDR2 SVGAGI. This CDR3 region has 14 residues. V was pared by 5 bases and J by 0 bases, with 10 bases between. The CDR3 nucleotides are TGTGCCAGCAGTCCTACCCAAACTAACTATGGCTACACCTTC. Its protein product is CASSPTQTNYGYTF.

This clone was seen a single time. CDR3 bases: TGTGCCAGCAGCTTGGCGCTAGCGGGGAACACCGGGGAGCTGTTTTTT. This gives the protein CASSLALAGNTGELFF. V and J are TRBV5-6 and TRBJ2-2, with 8 bases matching TRBD2. The CDR3 is 16 amino acids. Germline CDR1 and CDR2: SGHDT and YYEEEE. With 0 bases clipped from V and 1 base from J, the junction kept 2 bases outside the gene matches.

The V and J genes are TRBV7-9 and TRBJ2-1; the D gene could be TRBD1 or TRBD2 (5 bases each). The germline gives CDR1 SEHNR, CDR2 FQNEAQ (reference sequence). The germline V and J ends were trimmed by 4 bases and 9 bases, with 25 bases remaining between them. The CDR3 length is 17 residues. The CDR3 DNA sequence: TGTGCCAGCAGCTCAAGCGGACGGGGTCCGTTGGGGGTTGAGCAGTTCTTC. It specifies CASSSSGRGPLGVEQFF.

V usage is TRBV6-4 and J usage is TRBJ2-4; D gene unclear. V lost 3 bases, J lost 6 bases, and 3 bases lay in between. CDR1 is MRHNA, CDR2 SNTAGT, per germline. The CDR3 has 11 residues. The CDR3 DNA reads as TGTGCCAGCAGTGAAGGAAACATTCAGTACTTC. Translation: CASSEGNIQYF.

The rearrangement uses TRBV4-1 and TRBJ2-7, with 12 bases matching TRBD2. The CDR3 is made up of 17 amino acids. The V segment lost 1 base and the J segment 3 bases; nucleotides outside the gene matches: 7. CDR1 and CDR2 from the germline V gene are MGHRA and YSYEKL. The CDR3 coding sequence is TGCGCCAGCAGCCAAGTGACTAGCGGGAGTTGGGGCTACGAGCAGTACTTC. Amino acid sequence: CASSQVTSGSWGYEQYF.

Comments on this clone: A read error may produce the germline difference seen at one junction end. The chain is built from TRBV5-1 and TRBJ1-4, with D uncertain. The length of the CDR3 is 16 residues. Germline CDR1 and CDR2: SGHRS and YFSETQ. CDR3: CASSLGNSGTNEKLFF. The CDR3 nucleotides are TGCGCCAGCAGTTTGGGAAACAGCGGCACTAATGAAAAACTGTTTTTT.

V and J are TRBV4-3 and TRBJ2-1; tentatively, D is TRBD2 (5 bases). Germline V gene lookup returns CDR1 LGHNA and CDR2 YSLEER. V was clipped by 1 base and J by 9 bases, with 7 bases between them. CDR3 length: 12 residues. DNA for the CDR3: TGCGCCAGCAGCCAAGTTCGGGGTGAGCAGTTCTTC. Translated, it gives CASSQVRGEQFF.

This rearrangement joins TRBV5-1 to TRBJ1-4; D gene ambiguous. CDR3 length: 14 amino acids. Germline CDR1 reads SGHRS; CDR2 reads YFSETQ. The germline V and J ends were trimmed by 1 base and 8 bases, with 12 bases remaining between them. DNA for the CDR3: TGCGCCAGCAGCTTGCCCGGACGGCCCGAAAAACTGTTTTTT. The encoded protein is CASSLPGRPEKLFF.